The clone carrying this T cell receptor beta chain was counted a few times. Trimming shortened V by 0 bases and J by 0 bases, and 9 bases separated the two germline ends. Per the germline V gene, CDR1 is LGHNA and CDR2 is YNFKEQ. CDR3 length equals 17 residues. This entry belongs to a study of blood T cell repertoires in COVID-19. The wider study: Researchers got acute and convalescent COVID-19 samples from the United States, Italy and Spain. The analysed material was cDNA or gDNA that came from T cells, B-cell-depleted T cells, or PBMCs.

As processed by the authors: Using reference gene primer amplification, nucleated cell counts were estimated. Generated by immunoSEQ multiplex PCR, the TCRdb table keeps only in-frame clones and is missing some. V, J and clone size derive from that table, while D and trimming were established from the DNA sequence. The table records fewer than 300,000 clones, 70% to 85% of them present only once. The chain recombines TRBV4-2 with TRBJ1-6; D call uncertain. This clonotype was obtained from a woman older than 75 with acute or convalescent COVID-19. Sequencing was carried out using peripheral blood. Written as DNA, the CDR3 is TGTGCCAGCAGCCAAGATCCTCCCGGCTCCTATAATTCACCCCTCCACTTT. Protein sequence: CASSQDPPGSYNSPLHF.